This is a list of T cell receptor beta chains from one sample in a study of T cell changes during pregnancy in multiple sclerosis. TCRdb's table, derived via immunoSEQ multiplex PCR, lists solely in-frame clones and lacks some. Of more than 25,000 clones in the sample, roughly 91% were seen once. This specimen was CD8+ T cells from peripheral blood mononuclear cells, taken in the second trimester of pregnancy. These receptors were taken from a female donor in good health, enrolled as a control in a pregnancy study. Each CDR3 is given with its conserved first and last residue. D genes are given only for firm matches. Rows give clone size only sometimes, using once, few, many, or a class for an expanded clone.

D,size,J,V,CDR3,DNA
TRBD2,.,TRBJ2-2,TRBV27,CASSLRTSGGLNTGELFF,TGTGCCAGCAGTTTGCGGACTAGCGGGGGCCTCAACACCGGGGAGCTGTTTTTT
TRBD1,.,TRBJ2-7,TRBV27,CASSGRTGGIYEQYF,TGTGCCAGCAGTGGCCGGACAGGGGGGATCTACGAGCAGTACTTC
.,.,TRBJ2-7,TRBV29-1,CSVGTLSSYEQYF,TGCAGCGTTGGGACTTTGAGCTCCTACGAGCAGTACTTC
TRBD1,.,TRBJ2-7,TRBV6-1,CASSEQGAGNEQYF,TGTGCCAGCAGTGAGCAGGGGGCCGGTAACGAGCAGTACTTC
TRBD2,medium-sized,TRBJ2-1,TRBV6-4,CASSDSISSGVSEQFF,TGTGCCAGCAGTGACTCGATATCTAGCGGGGTTAGTGAGCAGTTCTTC
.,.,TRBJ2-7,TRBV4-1,CASSQDHSGLYEQYF,TGCGCCAGCAGCCAAGATCACTCAGGCCTCTACGAGCAGTACTTC
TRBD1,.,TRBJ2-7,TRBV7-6,CASSMTGGGYEQYF,TGTGCCAGCAGCATGACAGGGGGTGGATACGAGCAGTACTTC
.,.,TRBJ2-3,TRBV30,CAWGHTDTQYF,TGTGCCTGGGGCCACACAGATACGCAGTATTTT
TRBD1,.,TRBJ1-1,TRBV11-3,CASSATGTGSEAFF,TGTGCCAGCAGCGCAACCGGGACAGGGTCTGAAGCTTTCTTT
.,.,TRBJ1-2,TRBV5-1,CASSFRTLGGYTF,TGCGCCAGCAGCTTTAGGACACTGGGGGGCTACACCTTC
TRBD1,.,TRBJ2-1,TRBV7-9,CASSLEGLRDRGWNEQFF,TGTGCCAGCAGCTTAGAGGGGCTCCGGGACAGGGGTTGGAATGAGCAGTTCTTC
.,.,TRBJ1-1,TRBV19,CASSALGVLDTEAFF,TGTGCCAGTAGTGCTCTAGGGGTGCTGGACACTGAAGCTTTCTTT
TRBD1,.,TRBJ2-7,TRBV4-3,CASSQRQGESDEQYF,TGCGCCAGCAGCCAACGTCAGGGGGAGAGCGACGAGCAGTACTTC
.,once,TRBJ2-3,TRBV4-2,CASSQSVGYTDTQYF,TGTGCCAGCAGCCAGTCCGTGGGCTACACAGATACGCAGTATTTT
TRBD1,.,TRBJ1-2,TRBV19,CASSPSHGQGALGYTF,TGTGCCAGTAGTCCATCCCACGGTCAGGGGGCTTTGGGCTACACCTTC
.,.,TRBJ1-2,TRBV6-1,CASSEALHVAVFNYGYTF,TGTGCCAGCAGTGAAGCGCTTCATGTGGCAGTTTTTAACTATGGCTACACCTTC
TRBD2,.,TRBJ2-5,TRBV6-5,CASSSLKRGPQETQYF,TGTGCCAGCAGTTCCCTAAAGCGGGGGCCTCAAGAGACCCAGTACTTC
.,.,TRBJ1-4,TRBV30,CAWSDRSEKLFF,TGTGCCTGGAGTGACCGGTCTGAAAAACTGTTTTTT
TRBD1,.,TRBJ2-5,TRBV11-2,CASSRGQGASPETQYF,TGTGCCAGCAGCCGAGGACAGGGAGCCTCCCCAGAGACCCAGTACTTC
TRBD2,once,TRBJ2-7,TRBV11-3,CASSLATSGGPYEQYF,TGTGCCAGCAGCTTAGCAACTAGCGGGGGACCCTACGAGCAGTACTTC
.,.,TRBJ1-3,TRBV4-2,CASSRTEEAGNTIYF,TGTGCCAGCAGCCGCACCGAAGAGGCTGGAAACACCATATATTTT
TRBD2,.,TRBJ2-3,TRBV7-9,CASSLAGLAGMSTDTQYF,TGTGCCAGCAGCTTAGCGGGACTAGCGGGGATGAGCACAGATACGCAGTATTTT
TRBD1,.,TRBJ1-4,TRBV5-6,CASSGGDRAPQKLFF,TGTGCCAGCAGCGGAGGGGACAGGGCACCGCAAAAACTGTTTTTT
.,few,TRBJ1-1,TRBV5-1,CASSLDRNTEAFF,TGCGCCAGCAGCTTGGACAGGAACACTGAAGCTTTCTTT
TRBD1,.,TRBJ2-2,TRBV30,CAGQTDTGAYTGELFF,TGTGCCGGGCAGACCGACACAGGGGCTTACACCGGGGAGCTGTTTTTT